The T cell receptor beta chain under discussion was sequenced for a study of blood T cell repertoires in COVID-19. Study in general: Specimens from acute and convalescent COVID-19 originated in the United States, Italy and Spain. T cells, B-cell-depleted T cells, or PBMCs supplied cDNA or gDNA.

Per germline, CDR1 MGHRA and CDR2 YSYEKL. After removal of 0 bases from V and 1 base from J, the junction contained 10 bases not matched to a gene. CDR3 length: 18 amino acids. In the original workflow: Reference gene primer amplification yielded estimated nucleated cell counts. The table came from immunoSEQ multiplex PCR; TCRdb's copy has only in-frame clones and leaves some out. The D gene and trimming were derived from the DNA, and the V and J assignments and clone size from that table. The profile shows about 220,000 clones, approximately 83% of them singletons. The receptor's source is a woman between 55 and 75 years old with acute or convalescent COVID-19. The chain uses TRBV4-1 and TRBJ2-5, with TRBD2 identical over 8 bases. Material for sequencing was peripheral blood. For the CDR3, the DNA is TGCGCCAGCAGCCAAGATACCTCGGGAGGGGGGTTCCAAGAGACCCAGTACTTC. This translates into CASSQDTSGGGFQETQYF.